This TCR beta chain was retrieved from a study of patients and donors after allogeneic stem cell transplantation. J was trimmed by 4 bases and V by 5 bases; bases with no gene match: 4. Germline V gives CDR1 SGHRS, CDR2 YFSETQ. The CDR3 has 14 amino acids. TCRdb re-analysed the RT-PCR reads in MiXCR, keeping a single row per CDR3 protein. The sample has around 9,900 distinct CDR3 sequences; 5.5% to 7% are singletons. There are many counts of this clonotype. The chain is built from TRBV5-1 and TRBJ2-3, with 10 nucleotides matching TRBD2. Sequenced input: blood, either unsorted or a sorted T cell fraction (not recorded which). The source of this sequence is a human donor who was either an allogeneic HSCT recipient or a stem cell or donor lymphocyte infusion donor (not recorded which). It is not recorded whose cells these are; they may come from a transplant donor. The CDR3 is CASRPGTSADTQYF. The CDR3 bases are TGCGCCAGCAGACCCGGGACTAGCGCAGATACGCAGTATTTT.